This T cell receptor beta chain was sequenced during a study of blood T cells in healthy people across ages (dated by TCRdb to the mid-2010s). In the study overall: In model experiments, roughly one uniquely barcoded TCR beta cDNA molecule per two T cells was captured by template switching. To track age-related changes in TCR beta repertoire diversity, the study relied on deep sequencing normalized with unique cDNA molecular identifiers. Four age groups were formed from the donors: young (average approximately 15 years), middle-aged (around 39), aged (about 68) and long-lived (about 75). To avoid experimental bias, donors of different ages were spread randomly across the sequencing lanes. Using the same blood draw, the study looked at two additional independent replicas of 1 million unique cDNA reads for two donors, one aged 18 to 29 and the other aged 80 or older. Study-wide findings and limitations: Total diversity estimates from one million sequenced T cells were considered lower bounds and underestimates. Conclusive comparison of naive and antigen-experienced compartments was prevented by the profiling of bulk unsorted PBMCs. The long-lived group showed more naive CD4+ T cells, fewer expanded clones and increased TCR diversity than the aged group, suggesting age selection. Observed TCR beta diversity per million T cells fell roughly linearly with age, and a significant reduction was already apparent by age about 38. The percentage of naive T cells measured by flow cytometry correlated strongly with observed TCR beta diversity. Donor CMV infection status was unknown, potentially confounding age-related changes in expanded clonotypes.

Systemically healthy Caucasian individuals from Russia, approximately 39 in total and aged 6 to 90 years, were included as donors. Each donor gave approximately 10 milliliters of peripheral blood, collected into EDTA-treated Vacutainer tubes. PBMCs were isolated by Ficoll-Paque density-gradient centrifugation, with at least 7 million obtained per sample. Trizol reagent was used to extract total RNA from the PBMCs, yielding at least 5.5 micrograms per sample. Naive CD45RAhigh/CD27high T cell percentages were measured by flow cytometry on a PBMC aliquot from every donor. Library method: 5' RACE. Sequencing used an Illumina HiSeq 2500. The second PCR ran for about 7 to 11 cycles and used a J-beta primer mix along with a sample-barcoded 5' primer. A unique molecular identifier was introduced onto each TCR beta cDNA molecule by a template-switch 5' adaptor carrying 12 random nucleotides. Each sample yielded at least 3 million CDR3-containing paired-end reads. First-strand cDNA was synthesized from all RNA with the Mint cDNA synthesis kit, primed by a TRBC-specific oligonucleotide. All cDNA was treated with uracil-DNA glycosylase and then went through a first 18-cycle PCR with the universal primers M1SS and BC2_uni_R. On the authors' methods: For normalization, 1 million high-quality reads, each with a distinct molecular identifier, were randomly selected from each sample. Instead of being binned into consensus sequences, reads that shared molecular identifiers were thrown out. MiTCR, set to a Q25 quality threshold and the strictest error-elimination algorithm, was used for CDR3 identification, clonotype clustering and error correction. Lower-bound total TCR beta diversity was estimated with a nonparametric unseen species model using Euler transformation. TCRdb passed the public sequencing reads through fastp at Q25 and MiXCR, retaining productive beta sequences. Rows with a matching CDR3 protein are joined into one entry that keeps the most common DNA and genes. Here the V and J calls rest on TCRdb's processing, not on the authors' analysis. This sample is represented by 650,000 to 700,000 distinct CDR3 sequences; about 51% of them were singletons. Approximately 13% of the sample belongs to the ten largest clones.

On this clonotype: Its antigen specificity is not known. No base quality information exists; no much larger clone differs at one position.

From a lookup of the germline V gene (reference sequence), CDR1 and CDR2 are DFQATT and SNEGSKA. From the cysteine through the phenylalanine, the CDR3 covers 15 amino acids. The DNA shown is the 45-base CDR3, in frame from base 1. The junction carries 17 bases between V and J, which are trimmed by 4 bases and 1 base respectively. The clonotype originates from a woman of 80 years or more in good health. The chain was built from TRBV20-1 and TRBJ2-7, with TRBD2 tentatively as D gene (5 bases match). The sample comprised blood. The DNA is as follows: TGCAGTGCTACACGGGGAACGGGCGGATCCTACGAGCAGTACTTC. Translated, it gives CSATRGTGGSYEQYF.